The rows below give T cell receptor beta chains drawn from one sample of a study of blood T cell repertoires in COVID-19. Sequencing was performed with immunoSEQ multiplex PCR; in TCRdb, only in-frame clones are kept and a portion is missing. The sample lists 130,000 to 150,000 clones, over 85% occurring once. Material: peripheral blood. The receptors were sampled from a human donor in a cohort sampled during active COVID-19. Both conserved end residues are part of each CDR3. Each record gives: D gene, J gene, clone size, V gene, CDR3 DNA, CDR3 protein. D genes are given only for firm matches. Expanded clones get a size class; other rows say once, few or many, or leave the size out.

-	TRBJ2-3	-	TRBV5-1	TGCGCCAGCACCAGTAGGGGCCTTACAGATACGCAGTATTTT	CASTSRGLTDTQYF
TRBD1	TRBJ1-2	-	TRBV6-2/TRBV6-3	TGTGCCAGCAGTCCCCGGACAGGGACCGCTATTGACTATGGCTACACCTTC	CASSPRTGTAIDYGYTF
TRBD1	TRBJ2-3	-	TRBV6-5	TGTGCCAGCGGACTGGACAGGGGGACAGATACGCAGTATTTT	CASGLDRGTDTQYF
-	TRBJ2-2	once	TRBV2	TGTGCCCGCAGGGCGACAGCCCAGGCGACCGGGGAGCTGTTTTTT	CARRATAQATGELFF
-	TRBJ2-7	-	TRBV3-1/TRBV3-2	TGTGCCAGCAGCCAAGGAGAATACGAGCAGTACTTC	CASSQGEYEQYF
TRBD2	TRBJ2-2	-	TRBV7-9	TGTGCCAGCAGCAGACTAGCGGAAGCGAACACCGGGGAGCTGTTTTTT	CASSRLAEANTGELFF
-	TRBJ1-1	-	TRBV2	TGTGCCAGCAGTGACAGCAGGGGCGGTGAAGCTTTCTTT	CASSDSRGGEAFF
TRBD1	TRBJ2-5	once	TRBV5-1	TGCGCCAGCAGCAAACAGGGGGCTAGAGAGACCCAGTACTTC	CASSKQGARETQYF
-	TRBJ1-1	once	TRBV7-9	TGTGCCAGCAGCTTACGGGTCGCTGAAGCTTTCTTT	CASSLRVAEAFF
TRBD1	TRBJ2-3	-	TRBV7-2	TGTGCCAGCAGCTTAGTTTGGGGACAGGGGTTCACAGATACGCAGTATTTT	CASSLVWGQGFTDTQYF
-	TRBJ1-2	-	TRBV5-4	TGTGCCAGCAGCTTGGCGCGGGATTCTGGCTACACCTTC	CASSLARDSGYTF
TRBD2	TRBJ2-3	-	TRBV5-1	TGCGCCAGCAGCTCGTTACCGGGACTAGCGGGGGGGTTCACAGATACGCAGTATTTT	CASSSLPGLAGGFTDTQYF
TRBD1	TRBJ2-3	-	TRBV6-5	TGTGCCAGCAGGGGACAGGGCATAGATACGCAGTATTTT	CASRGQGIDTQYF
TRBD1	TRBJ2-1	-	TRBV9	TGTGCCAGCAGCGTAACGGGACAGGGCAATGAGCAGTTCTTC	CASSVTGQGNEQFF
TRBD2	TRBJ2-1	-	TRBV7-9	TGTGCCAGCAGCTTAGGGCTAGCGCGGGGGGTACGGGATGAGCAGTTCTTC	CASSLGLARGVRDEQFF
TRBD1	TRBJ1-2	-	TRBV7-9	TGTGCCAGCAGGAGGACAGGGGTAGATGGCTACACCTTC	CASRRTGVDGYTF
-	TRBJ2-7	-	TRBV19	TGTGCCAGTAGTACGGGACTTACCTACGAGCAGTACTTC	CASSTGLTYEQYF
-	TRBJ1-6	-	TRBV6-1	TGTGCCAGCAGTGAAGTCTCGGGGAGAAGTCTCCTCCACTTT	CASSEVSGRSLLHF
TRBD1	TRBJ1-2	-	TRBV12-3/TRBV12-4	TGTGCCAGCAGTTCCGGGACAGTTTATGGCTACACCTTC	CASSSGTVYGYTF
TRBD2	TRBJ2-7	-	TRBV4-2	TGTGCCAGCAGCCAAGAATTGGGACTAGCGGGGGCGTTGGAATACGAGCAGTACTTC	CASSQELGLAGALEYEQYF
TRBD1	TRBJ1-3	-	TRBV6-5	TGTGCCAGCAGTTACGGTGACAGGGGATCTGGAAACACCATATATTTT	CASSYGDRGSGNTIYF
TRBD2	TRBJ2-5	once	TRBV7-2	TGTGCCAGCAGCTTAGGGCTAGCGGAGCAAGAGACCCAGTACTTC	CASSLGLAEQETQYF
TRBD2	TRBJ2-5	-	TRBV5-4	TGTGCCAGCAGCTTGGCTGGTAGCGGGGGGCTAGAGACCCAGTACTTC	CASSLAGSGGLETQYF
-	TRBJ1-2	-	TRBV7-9	TGTGCCAGCAGCTTAGACAGAATATATGGCTACACCTTC	CASSLDRIYGYTF
TRBD2	TRBJ2-5	-	TRBV6-5	TGTGCCAGCAGTTACCCGTTCTCGGGGGGCCAAGAGACCCAGTACTTC	CASSYPFSGGQETQYF
-	TRBJ2-3	-	TRBV3-1/TRBV3-2	TGTGCCAGCAGCCAAGCACTAGCCGCCGGTACGCAGTATTTT	CASSQALAAGTQYF
TRBD2	TRBJ2-3	once	TRBV11-2	TGTGCCAGCAGCTCCGGACTAGCGGTGCCAGATACGCAGTATTTT	CASSSGLAVPDTQYF
TRBD2	TRBJ2-7	-	TRBV7-6	TGTGCCAGCAGCCCTCTGAGCGGGGGGACTTACGAGCAGTACTTC	CASSPLSGGTYEQYF
TRBD2	TRBJ2-5	-	TRBV9	TGTGCCAGCAGCGTAGGTAGCGGGGGGCTTCAAGAGACCCAGTACTTC	CASSVGSGGLQETQYF
TRBD1	TRBJ2-5	-	TRBV9	TGTGCCAGCAGCGTAGCAGGGGGCCCACCGCAAGAGACCCAGTACTTC	CASSVAGGPPQETQYF
TRBD1	TRBJ2-1	once	TRBV28	TGTGCCAGCAGTCGGACAGGGGCCTACAATGAGCAGTTCTTC	CASSRTGAYNEQFF
-	TRBJ2-1	once	TRBV7-3	TGTGCCAGCAGCGCCCGACAGAGTATTTCGAGAAATGAGCAGTTCTTC	CASSARQSISRNEQFF
-	TRBJ1-3	-	TRBV11-2	TGTGCCAGCAGCCCCGACAGATTATCTGGAAACACCATATATTTT	CASSPDRLSGNTIYF
-	TRBJ2-7	-	TRBV5-5	TGTGCCAGCAGCTTGGAGATACACTACGAGCAGTACTTC	CASSLEIHYEQYF
-	TRBJ1-4	-	TRBV2	TGTGCCAGCAGGAACAGCGAAAAACTGTTTTTT	CASRNSEKLFF
-	TRBJ1-5	-	TRBV7-2	TGTGCCAGCAGCTTAGTCGGTCAGCCCCAGCATTTT	CASSLVGQPQHF
-	TRBJ2-7	-	TRBV19	TGTGCCAGTAGCCGGGGGTCGCTCTACGAGCAGTACTTC	CASSRGSLYEQYF
-	TRBJ2-2	-	TRBV27	TGTGCCAGCAGTTTGATGCCGGGTAACGGGGAGCTGTTTTTT	CASSLMPGNGELFF
-	TRBJ1-5	-	TRBV19	TGTGCCAGTAATACGCAGGTCAATCAGCCCCAGCATTTT	CASNTQVNQPQHF
-	TRBJ1-5	-	TRBV19	TGTGCCAGTAGTCCGCGGAAAGGGGGCAATCAGCCCCAGCATTTT	CASSPRKGGNQPQHF
-	TRBJ2-7	few	TRBV2	TGTGCCAGCAGTGGGAACAGGAAGATCTACGAGCAGTACTTC	CASSGNRKIYEQYF
TRBD1	TRBJ2-2	-	TRBV12-5	TGTGCTAGTGGTTTGGTACCGAGACAGGGAATCCATCCCGGGGAGCTGTTTTTT	CASGLVPRQGIHPGELFF
TRBD2	TRBJ2-3	-	TRBV7-2	TGTGCCAGCAGCTTACAGAGTAGCGGGGGGGCGACTGGCACAGATACGCAGTATTTT	CASSLQSSGGATGTDTQYF
TRBD2	TRBJ2-3	-	TRBV6-6	TGTGCCAGCTCCCCCCTAATAGCGGGGGGCTCAGATACGCAGTATTTT	CASSPLIAGGSDTQYF
-	TRBJ2-2	-	TRBV4-3	TGCGCCAGCAGCGTTATAGTGACAGGAGAGAACACCGGGGAGCTGTTTTTT	CASSVIVTGENTGELFF
TRBD2	TRBJ2-2	-	TRBV7-8	TGTGCCAGCAGCTTATCAGGGACTAGCGCCGTGTCCGCCGGGGAGCTGTTTTTT	CASSLSGTSAVSAGELFF
-	TRBJ2-5	-	TRBV11-2	TGTGCCAGCAGCTTAAGGGGGATAGGAGAGACCCAGTACTTC	CASSLRGIGETQYF
-	TRBJ1-1	-	TRBV3-1/TRBV3-2	TGTGCCAGCAGCCAAGATTGGGGGGGTCGGGGAGCTTTCTTT	CASSQDWGGRGAFF
-	TRBJ1-2	-	TRBV15	TGTGCCACCAGCGAGCGGAAAGTTGGAGGCTACACCTTC	CATSERKVGGYTF
TRBD1	TRBJ2-7	-	TRBV7-9	TGTGCCAGCAGCGGGGGACAGATCTACGAGCAGTACTTC	CASSGGQIYEQYF
TRBD1	TRBJ2-2	-	TRBV11-2	TGTGCCAGCAGCTTTAACAGGGGAATGGGGGAGCTGTTTTTT	CASSFNRGMGELFF
-	TRBJ1-2	-	TRBV5-1	TGCGCCAGCAGCCAGGGTGGTGAGGTTGAGTATGGCTACACCTTC	CASSQGGEVEYGYTF
-	TRBJ1-6	-	TRBV6-6	TGTGCCAGCACAGGGGCGAGTGGTTCACCCCTCCACTTT	CASTGASGSPLHF
TRBD1	TRBJ2-7	-	TRBV7-2	TGTGCCAGCAGCGGATGGGACAGGGGATACGAGCAGTACTTC	CASSGWDRGYEQYF
TRBD1	TRBJ2-2	-	TRBV5-1	TGCGCCAGCAGCTTGAACAGGGGGTACGCCGGGGAGCTGTTTTTT	CASSLNRGYAGELFF
-	TRBJ1-5	once	TRBV12-1	TGTGCCAGCAGCCCGAGGGGAGGGGGCAATCAGCCCCAGCATTTT	CASSPRGGGNQPQHF
TRBD2	TRBJ2-1	-	TRBV2	TGTGCCAGCAGGATAGGACTAGCGGGGAACAATGAGCAGTTCTTC	CASRIGLAGNNEQFF
-	TRBJ1-4	-	TRBV19	TGTGCCAATAGTATTCTAGGACAGCGTAATGAAAAACTGTTTTTT	CANSILGQRNEKLFF